This T cell receptor beta chain originates from a study of blood T cells in healthy people across ages. The length of the CDR3 is 14 residues. Trimming at V came to 2 bases and at J to 6 bases, leaving 5 bases not matched to a gene. Germline loops: CDR1 MDHEN, CDR2 SYDVKM. Study-level results: Older age went with lower TCR beta diversity per million T cells, in a roughly linear way. Naive T cell percentage showed a strong correlation with TCR beta diversity.

The table lists this clonotype with many counts. Its antigen remains unidentified. Next came a second PCR, run for about 7 to 12 cycles, which used a sample-barcoded 5' primer along with a J-beta primer mix. TCRdb reanalysed the 5' RACE reads using MiXCR and keeps one entry per CDR3 protein. The profile shows around 1,700,000 distinct CDR3 sequences, approximately 28% of them singletons. This chain joins TRBV28 and TRBJ2-7, with 9 bases matching TRBD1. The sequenced material came from blood. This TCR came from a woman in her twenties or thirties in good health. Here the CDR3 reads CASSLGRGQGEQYF. CDR3 DNA sequence: TGTGCCAGCAGTTTAGGACGGGGACAGGGCGAGCAGTACTTC.